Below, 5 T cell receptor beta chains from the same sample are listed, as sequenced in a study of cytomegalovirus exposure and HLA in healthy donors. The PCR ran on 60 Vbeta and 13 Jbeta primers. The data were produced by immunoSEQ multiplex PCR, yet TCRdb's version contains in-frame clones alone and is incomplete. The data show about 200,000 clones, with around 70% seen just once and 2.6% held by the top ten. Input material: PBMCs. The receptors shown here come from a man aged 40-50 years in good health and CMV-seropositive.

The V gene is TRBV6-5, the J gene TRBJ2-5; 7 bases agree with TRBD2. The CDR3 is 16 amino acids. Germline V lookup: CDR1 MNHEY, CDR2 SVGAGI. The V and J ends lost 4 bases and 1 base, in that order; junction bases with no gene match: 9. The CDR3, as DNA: TGTGCCAGCAGTTTGGGATTGACTAGCTCCCAAGAGACCCAGTACTTC. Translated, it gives CASSLGLTSSQETQYF.

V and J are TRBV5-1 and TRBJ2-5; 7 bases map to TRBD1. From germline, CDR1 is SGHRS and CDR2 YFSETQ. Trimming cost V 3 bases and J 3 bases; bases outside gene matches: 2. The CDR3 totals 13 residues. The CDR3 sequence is CASSWTGEETQYF. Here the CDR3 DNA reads TGCGCCAGCAGCTGGACAGGAGAAGAGACCCAGTACTTC.

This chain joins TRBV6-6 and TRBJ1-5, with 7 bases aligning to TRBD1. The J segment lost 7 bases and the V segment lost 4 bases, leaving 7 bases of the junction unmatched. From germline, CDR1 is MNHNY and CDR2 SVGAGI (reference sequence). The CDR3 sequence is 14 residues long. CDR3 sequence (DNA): TGTGCCAGCAGTTCGACAGGGTTAGGGCAGCCCCAGCATTTT. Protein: CASSSTGLGQPQHF.

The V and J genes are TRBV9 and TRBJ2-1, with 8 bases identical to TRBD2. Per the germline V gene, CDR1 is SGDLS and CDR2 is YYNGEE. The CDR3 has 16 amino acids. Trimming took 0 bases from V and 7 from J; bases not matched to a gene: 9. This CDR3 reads CASSVGTGGPLNEQFF. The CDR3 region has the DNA TGTGCCAGCAGCGTAGGGACGGGGGGGCCTCTAAATGAGCAGTTCTTC.

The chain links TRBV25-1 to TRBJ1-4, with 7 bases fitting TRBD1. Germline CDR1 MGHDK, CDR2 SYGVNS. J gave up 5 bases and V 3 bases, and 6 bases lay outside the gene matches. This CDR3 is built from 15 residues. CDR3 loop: CASSDPGRGNEKLFF. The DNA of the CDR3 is TGTGCCAGCAGTGACCCCGGCAGGGGGAATGAAAAACTGTTTTTT.